This T cell receptor (beta chain) was found in a study of T cells after yellow fever vaccination (dated by TCRdb to the late 2010s). The study in broad terms: Libraries from fractions with low cell numbers were prepared with the SMART-Seq v4 Ultra Low Input RNA kit. To track T-cell clones before and after primary and booster YFV17D yellow fever vaccination, bulk TCR alpha and beta repertoires were sequenced longitudinally. Two healthy male donors, one aged 18 to 30 and one aged 30 to 40 years, made up the cohort. Blood was drawn at multiple timepoints before and after primary and secondary immunization, with bulk PBMC replicates and cell subsets isolated.

This clonotype was seen at least ten times. The antigen this receptor binds is unknown. One base away there is no much larger clone; base qualities are not given. Findings and caveats that apply to the study as a whole: Compared with the primary T-cell response, the secondary T-cell response was faster but weaker, reaching its peak on day 5 rather than on day 15. After the booster, most of the clones that had expanded following primary vaccination were detected again (almost 98% of CD4 and around 90% of CD8), which suggests that memory was broadly maintained. A small share of clonotypes was detected in both CD4 and CD8 compartments, with the overlap likely arising from convergent recombination. Computational filtering was needed because FACS-sorted repertoires could contain abundant contaminating clonotypes from the bulk population. Only a couple of donors were included in the study, so the extent to which the findings can be generalized is limited.

The intended sense of this specimen's treatment or condition label: live attenuated yellow fever vaccine strain. A standard Ficoll-Paque protocol was used to isolate PBMCs from peripheral blood. Dynabeads CD4 and CD8 positive selection kits were used to isolate CD4 and CD8 T-cell fractions. TriZol was used to extract RNA from bulk PBMCs, CD4 and CD8 fractions, and dextramer-positive and dextramer-negative fractions. V was cut back by 5 bases and J by 4 bases, leaving a gap of 22 bases between them. The CDR3 holds 16 amino acids from the cysteine to the phenylalanine. Only the CDR3 region is kept as DNA, spanning 48 bases read in frame from base 1. The germline V gene (reference sequence) provides CDR1 SGHKS and CDR2 YYEKEE. TCR cDNA was made using 5'RACE template switching, a step that added a universal primer site and unique molecular identifiers. Priming for cDNA synthesis came from both the TCR alpha and TCR beta constant segments. Two PCR steps were used to amplify libraries, with sample barcodes and sequencing adapters being added in the second step. Sequencing of libraries was performed on Illumina HiSeq 2500 (2x100 bp) or NovaSeq (2x150 bp). From the authors' description of their analysis: Demultiplexing of reads and collapsing into UMI consensus sequences were performed with MIGEC, and V(D)J alignment was carried out with MiXCR. Vaccine-responding clonotypes were identified with edgeR using replicate PBMC samples, with FDR below 0.01 and a log2 fold change above 5 up to day 15 being required. CD4 or CD8 identity was assigned to each bulk clonotype according to whether the clonotype was present at higher abundance in the sequenced CD4 repertoire or the sequenced CD8 repertoire. The public reads were quality trimmed at Q25 with fastp and then assembled into clones with MiXCR by TCRdb, keeping productive beta chains. For every CDR3 protein sequence, its rows merge into one entry that carries the most common genes and DNA. The V and J calls, along with clone size, are taken from TCRdb and not from the paper's own processing. This sample lists about 130,000 distinct CDR3 sequences; around 6.3% were detected once. The top ten clones comprise more than 0.55% of the sample.

The source is a man aged 25-45 years who received the YFV17D yellow fever vaccine. The rearrangement combines TRBV5-5 with TRBJ2-7; the D gene lacks a confident call. The sample here was CD4+ T cells sorted from PBMCs, taken 10 days after the yellow fever booster vaccination. The nucleotide sequence reads as follows: TGTGCCAGCAGTTTGCGGACCGACACGAAAACGTACGAGCAGTACTTC. It codes for CASSLRTDTKTYEQYF. This CDR3, with the reference TRBV5-5 and TRBJ2-7 proteins standing in past its ends, gives the full variable domain DAGVTQSPTHLIKTRGQQVTLRCSPISGHKSVSWYQQVLGQGPQFIFQYYEKEERGRGNFPDRFSARQFPNYSSELNVNALLLGDSALYLCASSLRTDTKTYEQYFGPGTRLTVT.